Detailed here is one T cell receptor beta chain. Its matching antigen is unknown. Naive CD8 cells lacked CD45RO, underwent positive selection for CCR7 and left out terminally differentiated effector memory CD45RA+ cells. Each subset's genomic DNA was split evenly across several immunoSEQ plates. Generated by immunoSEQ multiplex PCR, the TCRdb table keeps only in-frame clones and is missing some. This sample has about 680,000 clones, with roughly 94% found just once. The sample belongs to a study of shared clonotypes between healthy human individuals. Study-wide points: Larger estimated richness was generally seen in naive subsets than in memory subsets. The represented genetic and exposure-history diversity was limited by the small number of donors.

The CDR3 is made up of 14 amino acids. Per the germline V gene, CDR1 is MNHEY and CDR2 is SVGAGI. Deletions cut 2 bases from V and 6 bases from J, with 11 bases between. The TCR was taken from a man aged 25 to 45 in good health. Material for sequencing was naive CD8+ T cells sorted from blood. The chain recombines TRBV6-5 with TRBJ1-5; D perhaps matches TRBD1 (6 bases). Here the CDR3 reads CASSYGQGTQPQHF. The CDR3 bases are TGTGCCAGCAGTTACGGGCAGGGGACTCAGCCCCAGCATTTT.